The 30 T cell receptor beta chains listed next were all sequenced from one sample in a study of T cells in Graves' hyperthyroidism and ophthalmopathy. What was amplified from RNA transcripts were TCR beta CDR3 regions. With the HTBI primer set, the TCR CDR3 went through a first round of RT-PCR. One entry per CDR3 protein results from TCRdb running MiXCR on the multiplex PCR reads. The sample has 650,000 to 800,000 distinct CDR3 sequences; roughly 46% are singletons. Material for sequencing was peripheral blood or thyroid tissue (not recorded which). These receptors all stem from an adult man with Graves' disease, either hyperthyroidism or ophthalmopathy (not recorded which).

The chain couples TRBV2 to TRBJ1-4, with TRBD1 matching over 9 bases. Looked up from germline, CDR1 is SNHLY and CDR2 is FYNNEI. V shed 6 bases, J shed 8 bases, and the junction held 4 bases outside the gene matches. The CDR3 loop spans 13 amino acids. The CDR3: CASRDRGGEKLFF. The CDR3 nucleotides read TGTGCCAGCAGGGACAGGGGTGGCGAAAAACTGTTTTTT.

This chain connects TRBV7-9 to TRBJ1-5; 9 nucleotides match TRBD1. V lost 5 bases, J lost 7 bases, and 6 bases stayed unmatched. The CDR3 loop spans 14 amino acids. CDR1 is SEHNR, CDR2 FQNEAQ, per germline (reference sequence). The CDR3 sequence: CASSPGQGKQPQHF. In DNA, the CDR3 is TGTGCCAGCAGCCCAGGACAGGGGAAGCAGCCCCAGCATTTT. The complete variable domain, with remaining parts taken from reference TRBV7-9 and TRBJ1-5, reads DTGVSQNPRHKITKRGQNVTFRCDPISEHNRLYWYRQTLGQGPEFLTYFQNEAQLEKSRLLSDRFSAERPKGSFSTLEIQRTEQGDSAMYLCASSPGQGKQPQHFGDGTRLSIL.

The chain has TRBV6-1 and TRBJ2-2; TRBD2 might be the D (6 bases). This CDR3 is 17 amino acids long. Germline assignment: CDR1 MNHNS and CDR2 SASEGT. Trimming cost V 6 bases and J 4 bases, with 21 bases left between them. CDR3 coding DNA: TGTGCCAGCAGCTTGGAACCGGGAGCGATGAGCACCGGGGAGCTGTTTTTT. Protein product: CASSLEPGAMSTGELFF.

The rearrangement links TRBV20-1 to TRBJ2-5; the match to TRBD1 covers 9 bases. With V trimmed by 5 bases and J by 2 bases, 6 bases remained unmatched. Germline loops: CDR1 DFQATT, CDR2 SNEGSKA (reference sequence). The CDR3 is 14 amino acids. The CDR3 bases are TGCAGTGCTGAGGACAGGGGTACGCAAGAGACCCAGTACTTC. This codes for CSAEDRGTQETQYF.

This chain joins TRBV2 and TRBJ1-4, with no clear D. This CDR3 has 13 residues. The V end was cut by 6 bases, the J end by 8 bases, with 13 bases between. Germline CDR1 and CDR2: SNHLY and FYNNEI. The chain's CDR3 is CASSPPAEEKLFF. The CDR3 region has the DNA TGTGCCAGCAGCCCACCAGCGGAAGAAAAACTGTTTTTT.

This clonotype was observed many times. This chain joins TRBV25-1 and TRBJ1-1, with D perhaps TRBD1 (5 bases). Trimming removed 6 bases from V and 7 bases from J, with 15 bases in between. The germline CDR1 and CDR2 sequences are MGHDK and SYGVNS. The CDR3 consists of 13 residues. This chain's CDR3 is CASSHFAGFEAFF. CDR3 DNA: TGTGCCAGCAGCCACTTTGCAGGGTTTGAAGCTTTCTTT.

This clonotype was counted between two and nine times. The chain employs TRBV7-9 and TRBJ2-7, with D uncertain. The germline V gene encodes CDR1 SEHNR and CDR2 FQNEAQ (reference sequence). This CDR3 is built from 13 residues. V shed 5 bases and J shed 6 bases, with 14 bases lying between them. The CDR3 loop reads CASSRVMSAEQYF. In DNA form, the CDR3 reads TGTGCCAGCAGCCGCGTAATGTCTGCCGAGCAGTACTTC.

The chain joins TRBV7-2 to TRBJ1-1; TRBD1 agrees at 10 bases. CDR1 and CDR2 (germline): SGHTA, FQGNSA. After removal of 5 bases from V and 3 bases from J, the junction contained 6 bases not matched to a gene. This CDR3 is 15 amino acids long. In DNA form, the CDR3 reads TGTGCCAGCAGCACCCCCGGGACAGGGGACACTGAAGCTTTCTTT. This encodes CASSTPGTGDTEAFF.

This clonotype was seen a handful of times. The chain recombines TRBV12-3 or TRBV12-4 with TRBJ1-2; 8 nucleotides align to TRBD1. The length of the CDR3 is 14 residues. Trimming removed 7 bases from V and 4 bases from J; junction bases left unmatched: 8. This CDR3 reads CASTIGQGFYGYTF. The CDR3 coding sequence is TGTGCCAGCACCATAGGACAGGGTTTCTATGGCTACACCTTC.

The chain carries TRBV6-6 and TRBJ1-3; tentatively, D is TRBD1 (5 bases). Germline assignment: CDR1 MNHNY and CDR2 SVGAGI (reference sequence). V dropped 5 bases and J dropped 0 bases, with 14 bases sitting between them. The CDR3 is 16 amino acids. CDR3 protein: CASSPLAGNSGNTIYF. The CDR3 DNA follows: TGTGCCAGCAGTCCGCTGGCAGGGAACTCTGGAAACACCATATATTTT.

The V and J genes are TRBV24-1 and TRBJ2-2; 9 nucleotides align to TRBD2. V shed 1 base, J shed 4 bases, and the junction held 3 bases outside the gene matches. The CDR3 contains 16 residues. The germline V gene has CDR1 KGHDR and CDR2 SFDVKD. DNA for the CDR3: TGTGCCACCAGTGATTTTAGCGGGGGCCTCACCGGGGAGCTGTTTTTT. This translates into CATSDFSGGLTGELFF.

This clonotype showed up just once. The CDR3 protein is CASSVTGISPLHF. Written as DNA, the CDR3 is TGTGCCAGCAGTGTGACAGGGATTTCACCCCTCCACTTT. The V and J genes are TRBV25-1 and TRBJ1-6; 7 bases line up with TRBD1. Losses at the gene ends were 4 bases for V and 9 bases for J; bases not matched to a gene: 3. The CDR3 runs 13 residues. Germline V gene lookup returns CDR1 MGHDK and CDR2 SYGVNS.

This clonotype was picked up many times. V is TRBV29-1 and J is TRBJ1-2; unclear D gene. The CDR3 runs to 9 residues. Germline CDR1 is SQVTM and CDR2 is ANQGSEA. Trimming took off 4 bases at V and 8 bases at J, with 5 bases between the two ends. In nucleotides, the CDR3 is TGCAGCGTTGCCGCGGGCTACACCTTC. Protein product: CSVAAGYTF.

The sample holds many counts of this clonotype. The rearrangement uses TRBV12-3 or TRBV12-4 and TRBJ1-6, with a weak D call TRBD1 (5 bases). This CDR3 contains 14 residues. V dropped 6 bases and J dropped 8 bases, with 14 bases sitting between them. Written as DNA, the CDR3 is TGTGCCAGCAGACGACAGTTCCCCCATTCACCCCTCCACTTT. The encoded protein is CASRRQFPHSPLHF.

Comments on this clonotype: It may be a read error: a sequence one base away is much more abundant. V gene TRBV10-3 combines with J gene TRBJ1-2, with D tentatively TRBD1 (6 bases). This CDR3 is built from 12 residues. From germline, CDR1 is ENHRY and CDR2 SYGVKD. The germline V and J ends were trimmed by 3 bases and 8 bases, with 10 bases remaining between them. The CDR3 DNA reads TGTGCCATCAGTGAACAGGGTCGGGGCTACACCTTC. Amino acid sequence: CAISEQGRGYTF.

With regard to this clonotype: This clone may be a read error of a much larger clone one base away. The gene calls are TRBV19 and TRBJ1-6; maybe TRBD1 (5 bases). Germline CDR1 LNHDA, CDR2 SQIVND (reference sequence). The CDR3 spans 14 residues. The V gene lost 8 bases and the J gene lost 7 bases, with 15 bases spanning the gap. The DNA for the CDR3 is TGTGCCAGTGATCGAGCAGGGTCGAATTCACCCCTCCACTTT. Amino acid sequence: CASDRAGSNSPLHF.

Many counts were recorded for this clonotype. The rearrangement links TRBV7-2 to TRBJ2-7, with 12 nucleotides matching TRBD1. The J segment lost 6 bases and the V segment lost 3 bases, leaving 3 bases of the junction unmatched. CDR1 SGHTA and CDR2 FQGNSA come from the germline V gene. The CDR3 loop spans 14 amino acids. CDR3 in amino acids: CASSFGTGGREQYF. CDR3 coding DNA: TGTGCCAGCAGCTTCGGGACAGGGGGCCGCGAGCAGTACTTC.

This clonotype was detected many times. The CDR3 sequence is CSVRTGSTNNSPLHF. For the CDR3, the DNA is TGCAGCGTGCGGACAGGGTCCACTAATAATTCACCCCTCCACTTT. The chain employs TRBV29-1 and TRBJ1-6, with 8 bases that match TRBD1. Germline CDR1 SQVTM, CDR2 ANQGSEA. This CDR3 has 15 amino acids. The junction had 9 bases not matched to a gene; V was cut back by 6 bases and J by 5 bases.

The chain employs TRBV5-1 and TRBJ1-4; TRBD1 matches at 9 bases. V was pared by 4 bases and J by 8 bases, with 12 bases of the junction left unmatched. The CDR3 extends over 16 amino acids. Per germline, CDR1 SGHRS and CDR2 YFSETQ. CDR3 loop: CASSPPTGTGHEKLFF. The CDR3 nucleotides are TGCGCCAGCAGCCCCCCGACCGGGACAGGGCACGAAAAACTGTTTTTT.

J is TRBJ1-6 and V is TRBV7-1, with a tentative D call TRBD1 (5 bases). TRBV7-1 is identified as an open reading frame with a role that is uncertain. Trimming pared 5 bases from V and 7 bases from J, leaving 9 bases between. The CDR3 covers 13 residues. The CDR3 loop is CASSQRGNSPLHF. CDR3 bases: TGTGCCAGCAGCCAGCGGGGCAATTCACCCCTCCACTTT.

About this clonotype: This may come from a read error, since a much larger clone is one base off. This chain links TRBV29-1 with TRBJ1-1; D is unresolved. This CDR3 spans 12 amino acids. Germline CDR1 is SQVTM and CDR2 is ANQGSEA. The V gene lost 7 bases and the J gene lost 7 bases, with 16 bases spanning the gap. The CDR3 loop is CSAGLVTSEAFF. The CDR3 nucleotides read TGCAGCGCCGGTCTAGTAACCAGTGAAGCTTTCTTT.

This chain links TRBV2 with TRBJ1-3; the D is unclear. CDR1 is SNHLY and CDR2 is FYNNEI in the germline V gene. V lost 3 bases to trimming and J lost 4 bases, with 13 bases between them. This CDR3 is 15 amino acids long. The CDR3 DNA sequence: TGTGCCAGCAGTGACTTGGGCAGGATCGGAAACACCATATATTTT. Translating it yields CASSDLGRIGNTIYF.

V usage is TRBV12-3 or TRBV12-4 and J usage is TRBJ1-1, with D unresolved. This CDR3 is built from 13 residues. Trimming took off 7 bases at V and 1 base at J, with 10 bases between the two ends. The CDR3 DNA sequence: TGTGCCAGCATGATCGACCCGAACACTGAAGCTTTCTTT. This encodes CASMIDPNTEAFF.

This clonotype was counted at least ten times. The chain recombines TRBV20-1 with TRBJ1-1; 8 bases are a match to TRBD1. The CDR3 is made up of 14 amino acids. The germline V gene has CDR1 DFQATT and CDR2 SNEGSKA (reference sequence). Trimming removed 2 bases from V and 3 bases from J; junction bases left unmatched: 5. CDR3 region: CSARTGTGYTEAFF. As DNA, the CDR3 is TGCAGTGCTAGAACGGGGACAGGATACACTGAAGCTTTCTTT.

This clonotype was counted ten times or more. This sequence joins TRBV7-2 and TRBJ2-5; 11 bases line up with TRBD2. V dropped 2 bases and J dropped 1; count of bases not matched to a gene: 3. Germline CDR1 is SGHTA and CDR2 is FQGNSA. The CDR3 loop spans 16 amino acids. The CDR3 here is CASSLWLAGGQETQYF. In nucleotides, the CDR3 is TGTGCCAGCAGCTTATGGCTAGCGGGGGGCCAAGAGACCCAGTACTTC.

Details on this clonotype: This may be a read error, as it is one base from a much larger clone. The chain employs TRBV29-1 and TRBJ1-1, with D tentatively TRBD1 (5 bases). This CDR3 has 13 amino acids. Germline CDR1 and CDR2: SQVTM and ANQGSEA. Here the CDR3 DNA reads TGCAGCGTTGAAGGCGGGGGAACCACTCAAGCTTTCTTT. Encoded protein: CSVEGGGTTQAFF.

Details on this clonotype: A clone one base away is much larger, so this may be a read error. The chain uses TRBV2 and TRBJ1-1, with TRBD1 matching 9 bases. This CDR3 region has 15 residues. CDR1 is SNHLY and CDR2 is FYNNEI in the germline V gene. The CDR3 DNA sequence: TGTGTCAGCAGTCACAGGGGGCCGGAGAACACTGAAGCTTTCTTT. It codes for CVSSHRGPENTEAFF.

In this sample, this clonotype turned up a few times. V is TRBV5-1 and J is TRBJ1-5; D gene ambiguous. V lost 4 bases, J lost 2 bases, and 13 bases lay in between. This CDR3 is 15 amino acids long. The germline V gene has CDR1 SGHRS and CDR2 YFSETQ. This CDR3 is CASSPDGDGNQPQHF. The CDR3 bases are TGCGCCAGCAGCCCTGACGGGGATGGCAATCAGCCCCAGCATTTT.

This chain uses TRBV7-9 with TRBJ2-7; D gene ambiguous. Per germline, CDR1 SEHNR and CDR2 FQNEAQ (reference sequence). The CDR3 length is 10 residues. Trimming took 4 bases from V and 10 from J, leaving 8 bases between them. In nucleotides, the CDR3 is TGTGCCAGCAGCTCCACCCGACAGTACTTC. Translation: CASSSTRQYF.

This sequence joins TRBV7-2 and TRBJ1-2; perhaps TRBD1 as D (6 bases). The CDR3 consists of 16 residues. The germline V and J ends were trimmed by 8 bases and 2 bases, with 21 bases remaining between them. CDR1 SGHTA and CDR2 FQGNSA come from the germline V gene. CDR3 loop: CASSTASTGGNYGYTF. CDR3 DNA sequence: TGTGCCAGCTCAACAGCATCGACAGGCGGGAACTATGGCTACACCTTC.